The entry that follows covers one T cell receptor (beta chain) sequence. Other DNA sequences from this sample encode an identical CDR3 as well. These data originate in a study of blood T cell repertoires in COVID-19. Study in general: Samples taken during acute and convalescent COVID-19 were collected in the United States, Italy and Spain. T cells, B-cell-depleted T cells, or PBMCs supplied cDNA or gDNA.

Original methodology: Estimates of nucleated cell counts were drawn from the amplification of reference gene primers. Generated by immunoSEQ multiplex PCR, the TCRdb table keeps only in-frame clones and is missing some. V, J and clone size reflect that table, while D and trimming were determined from the DNA. The table lists 96,000 or so clones, 70% to 90% of them singletons. CDR3 length: 13 residues. Trimming removed 7 bases from V and 1 base from J; junction bases left unmatched: 3. This chain uses TRBV12-3 or TRBV12-4 with TRBJ1-1; 7 bases align to TRBD1. This receptor was obtained from a woman older than 75 with acute or convalescent COVID-19. The sequenced material came from peripheral blood. CDR3 nucleotide sequence: TGTGCCAGCATTCGACAGGGGAACACTGAAGCTTTCTTT. This encodes CASIRQGNTEAFF.